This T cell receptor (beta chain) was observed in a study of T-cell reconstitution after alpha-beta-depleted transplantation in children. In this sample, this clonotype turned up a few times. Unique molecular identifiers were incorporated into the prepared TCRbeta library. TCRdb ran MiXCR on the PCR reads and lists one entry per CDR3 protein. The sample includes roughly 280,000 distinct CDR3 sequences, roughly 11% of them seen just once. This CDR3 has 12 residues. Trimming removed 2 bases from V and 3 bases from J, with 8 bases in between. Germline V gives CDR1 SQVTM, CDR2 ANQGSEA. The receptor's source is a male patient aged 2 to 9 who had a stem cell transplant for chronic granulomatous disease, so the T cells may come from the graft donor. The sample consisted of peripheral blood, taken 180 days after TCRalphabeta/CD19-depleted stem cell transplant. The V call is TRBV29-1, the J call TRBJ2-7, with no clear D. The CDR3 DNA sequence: TGCAGCGTTGAACTGTCGGTCTACGAGCAGTACTTC. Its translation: CSVELSVYEQYF.